This T cell receptor (beta chain) is from a study of technical replicates of blood from a few donors. V lost 7 bases and J lost 7; bases outside the gene matches: 6. CDR3 length: 14 amino acids. The germline gives CDR1 MNHNS, CDR2 SASEGT. TCRdb's copy holds only in-frame clones and misses some; the assay was immunoSEQ multiplex PCR. The table has about 82,000 clones, approximately 94% seen once. V gene TRBV6-1 combines with J gene TRBJ2-2; 10 bases are shared with TRBD1. This receptor was identified in a human donor in good health. Sequencing was done on a sample of T cells isolated from PBMCs. CDR3 residues: CASIRTGGNGELFF. The CDR3 nucleotides read TGTGCCAGCATCAGGACAGGGGGGAACGGGGAGCTGTTTTTT.